The rows below give T cell receptor beta chains drawn from one sample of a study of shared clonotypes between healthy human individuals. Using immunoSEQ multiplex PCR, the repertoire was profiled, and TCRdb retains in-frame clones only, with some absent. In the table there are a few million clones, around 90% of which are singletons. The sample consisted of naive CD4+ T cells from PBMCs. The receptors here all came from a man aged 18 to 30 in good health. Some clones in this sample may be carry-over from other donors' samples. CDR3s include the opening cysteine and the closing phenylalanine or tryptophan. The D gene is left open where the match is weak. Expanded clones get a size class; other rows say once, few or many, or leave the size out.

j_call d_call clone_size v_call cdr3_nt cdr3_aa
TRBJ2-5 - - TRBV29-1 TGCAGCGCAGGATCGGGAACGGGGGTATGGGAGACCCAGTACTTC CSAGSGTGVWETQYF
TRBJ2-7 TRBD1 once TRBV29-1 TGCAGCGTTGCGACCCTAAGGACAGGGAATTCCTACGAGCAGTACTTC CSVATLRTGNSYEQYF
TRBJ2-7 - - TRBV21-1 TGTGCCAGCTCCTATGGACAGGTTGCCTACGAGCAGTACTTC CASSYGQVAYEQYF
TRBJ1-5 TRBD1 - TRBV28 TGTGCCAGCAAAACGGACAGGAGGGTTGAGCCCCAGCATTTT CASKTDRRVEPQHF
TRBJ2-2 - - TRBV4-1 TGCGCCAGCAGCCCACGACTAAGCGGGAACACCGGGGAGCTGTTTTTT CASSPRLSGNTGELFF
TRBJ1-1 TRBD1 - TRBV2 TGTGCCAGCAGGGGACAGGGCTATGACACTGAAGCTTTCTTT CASRGQGYDTEAFF
TRBJ1-3 - - TRBV6-5 TGTGCCAGCAGTTATGGCCAACCAAGGTTTGGAAACACCATATATTTT CASSYGQPRFGNTIYF
TRBJ1-1 TRBD1 - TRBV6-1 TGTGCCAGCAGGATGGGACAGGTGAACACTGAAGCTTTCTTT CASRMGQVNTEAFF
TRBJ2-2 TRBD1 - TRBV7-3 TGTGCCAGCAGCTTCGGCAGGGGGCTCGCCGGGGAGCTGTTTTTT CASSFGRGLAGELFF
TRBJ2-5 - - TRBV4-1 TGCGCCAGCAGCCAGACCGGGACCCTCCGGGAGACCCAGTACTTC CASSQTGTLRETQYF
TRBJ2-7 TRBD1 - TRBV29-1 TGCAGCGTGGCGGGGACAGGGGTCTACGAGCAGTACTTC CSVAGTGVYEQYF
TRBJ1-1 TRBD1 - TRBV30 TGTGCCTGGAGTCTGTTGTCAGGGGGCACTGAAGCTTTCTTT CAWSLLSGGTEAFF
TRBJ2-3 - - TRBV6-5 TGTGCCAGCAGTTACATCGATACGCAGTATTTT CASSYIDTQYF
TRBJ1-1 - few TRBV21-1 TGTGCCAGCAGCAGGGGATCCACTGAAGCTTTCTTT CASSRGSTEAFF
TRBJ2-5 - - TRBV18 TGTGCCAGCTCACCCTCTATGATGGACAGCGAAGAGACCCAGTACTTC CASSPSMMDSEETQYF
TRBJ2-7 TRBD1 - TRBV6-1 TGTGCCAGCAGCCCAGGGGGATACTCCTACGAGCAGTACTTC CASSPGGYSYEQYF
TRBJ1-4 - - TRBV7-9 TGTGCCAGCAAAGGGACTGAAAAACTGTTTTTT CASKGTEKLFF
TRBJ1-1 - - TRBV6-5 TGTGCCAGCAGTTACCGACCGGGGCCCCACACTGAAGCTTTCTTT CASSYRPGPHTEAFF
TRBJ2-3 TRBD1 - TRBV6-1 TGTGCCAGCAGTGACCTAGGACAGGGCTTCACAGATACGCAGTATTTT CASSDLGQGFTDTQYF
TRBJ2-7 - once TRBV7-2 TGTGCCAGCAGCTCGACAGGAAGCTCCTACGAGCAGTACTTC CASSSTGSSYEQYF
TRBJ2-4 - - TRBV19 TGTGCCAGTAGTGTCAGGACCCTTGGGCCTGCCAAAAACATTCAGTACTTC CASSVRTLGPAKNIQYF
TRBJ1-1 - few TRBV10-1 TGCGCCAGCTCTCCTACTCCTTACACTGAAGCTTTCTTT CASSPTPYTEAFF
TRBJ1-4 - - TRBV19 TGTGCCAGTACCCGGACTGACCGGGAAGGAGGGGAAAAACTGTTTTTT CASTRTDREGGEKLFF
TRBJ2-7 - once TRBV4-1 TGCGCCAGCAGACATGTGGGGCGAGACACCTACGAGCAGTACTTC CASRHVGRDTYEQYF
TRBJ2-7 - - TRBV7-8 TGTGCCAGCGGGAGGGACAGACCGTACGAGCAGTACTTC CASGRDRPYEQYF
TRBJ2-7 - - TRBV6-6 TGTGCCAGCAGTTACGATTCGTCCTACGAGCAGTACTTC CASSYDSSYEQYF
TRBJ2-7 TRBD2 - TRBV5-1 TGCGCCAGCAGATGGACTAGCGACCTCTACGAGCAGTACTTC CASRWTSDLYEQYF
TRBJ2-1 - once TRBV4-1 TGCGCCAGCAGTTTCAGCCCTTGGCGGGTAAGCTCCTACAATGAGCAGTTCTTC CASSFSPWRVSSYNEQFF
TRBJ2-1 - once TRBV2 TGTGCCAGCAGTGAGATCAATGAGCAGTTCTTC CASSEINEQFF
TRBJ2-1 TRBD2 - TRBV30 TGTGCCTGGACCTCCTTAGCGGGAGGGCCGGGAGAGCAGTTCTTC CAWTSLAGGPGEQFF
TRBJ1-1 TRBD1 - TRBV6-1 TGTGCCAGCAGTGTCATAGGGACAGTTAACACTGAAGCTTTCTTT CASSVIGTVNTEAFF
TRBJ2-1 TRBD2 - TRBV6-1 TGTGCCAGCACTGAGGGGACTAGCGGTCACAATGAGCAGTTCTTC CASTEGTSGHNEQFF
TRBJ2-3 - - TRBV10-3 TGTGCCATCGGGCGTTTAGGGCAGTCAACAGATACGCAGTATTTT CAIGRLGQSTDTQYF
TRBJ2-5 TRBD2 - TRBV6-5 TGTGCCAGCAGTTACGCGGGGAGGGTAGAGACCCAGTACTTC CASSYAGRVETQYF
TRBJ1-5 TRBD1 few TRBV7-9 TGTGCCAGCAGCCGGGACAGAGATCAGCCCCAGCATTTT CASSRDRDQPQHF
TRBJ1-4 TRBD1 once TRBV27 TGTGCCAGCAGACCGTCGTGGACAGGGGGCGAAAAACTGTTTTTT CASRPSWTGGEKLFF
TRBJ1-2 - - TRBV7-9 TGTGCCAGCAGCTTTCAGGGAGGGGATTACACCTTC CASSFQGGDYTF
TRBJ1-2 - - TRBV18 TGTGCCAGCTCACAAGGTCCCGCCGATGGCTACACCTTC CASSQGPADGYTF
TRBJ1-4 - - TRBV6-5 TGTGCCAGCAGTGCTACCCGGGGTTGGGAAAAACTGTTTTTT CASSATRGWEKLFF
TRBJ2-7 TRBD1 - TRBV11-2 TGTGCCAGCAGCTTAGGGGGACAGATCTACGAGCAGTACTTC CASSLGGQIYEQYF
TRBJ2-1 - - TRBV5-1 TGCGCCAGCAGCTTGGGGGTCTCTGAGCAGTTCTTC CASSLGVSEQFF